This T cell receptor (beta chain) was recovered during a study of CD4 T cells in relation to SARS-CoV-2 and coronaviruses (dated by TCRdb to the early 2020s). Context from the whole study: In the ViraFEST assay, PBMCs were cultured with antigen for 10 days, after which TCR beta CDR3s were sequenced to identify antigen-specific clonal expansions. A median age of around 38 years, with a range of about 21 to 80 years, was recorded for the full convalescent cohort of around twelve patients. The approximately 12 convalescent patients included 8 males and 4 females; two subjects were Hispanic. Shared crossreactive spike epitopes were mapped to their HLA restriction using patient-derived lymphoblastoid cell lines. At the level of individual TCR clonotypes, the study evaluated whether memory CD4+ T cells crossreact between the spike proteins of SARS-CoV-2 and those of common cold coronaviruses. The Adaptive Biotechnologies TCR-sequencing kit was used for samples from a few pre-COVID donors and for the naive versus memory experiments, whereas the other data were Illumina-based. For other donors in the study, expansion assays were sequenced with a different, Illumina-based TCR-beta assay. The paper as a whole reports these results and caveats: The study was limited by small numbers of patients and tested TCRs. Naive versus memory sequencing indicated the assay detects memory recall responses rather than primary responses primed during culture. In approximately 65% of donors, memory CD4+ clonotypes turned up that crossrecognized SARS-CoV-2 and at least one common cold coronavirus spike. Crossreactivity analysis was centred on spike protein, so crossreactivity against other viral proteins was not assessed. Crossreactive clones showed significantly weaker SARS-CoV-2-driven expansion than monoreactive clones, consistent with antigenic imprinting. Pre-pandemic and post-infection samples were not both contributed by any donor, so tracing of the source of pre-existing responses was limited.

This clone has more than one count but fewer than ten. The specificity of this receptor is unknown. Base-call qualities are not available, and no considerably larger clone is one nucleotide away. Naive and memory CD4+ T cells were separated from cryopreserved PBMCs by first enriching for CD4 and then performing EasySep naive CD4+ T cell enrichment. Sorted naive or memory CD4+ T cells (approximately 10^5) were grown at a 1:1 ratio with T cell-depleted PBMCs and CEF peptides for about nine days. In general, every peptide culture condition was set up in three replicate wells. Ficoll-Paque PLUS gradient centrifugation was used to isolate PBMCs from leukapheresis product or whole blood. PBMCs were either cryopreserved at -140 degrees C or used fresh in the expansion assay. The QIAamp Micro DNA Kit was used to extract genomic DNA from the CD4+ T cells. DNA from CEF-cultured naive and memory CD4+ T cells underwent immunoSEQ TCR-beta sequencing at survey level. The published analysis was carried out like this. During preprocessing, nonproductive sequences were removed, along with CDR3s that did not begin with C, did not end with F or W, or were shorter than 7 amino acids. Antigen-specific clonotypes were called with the MANAFEST web app on the basis of expansion relative to the reference and to other culture wells. A clone counted as positive if significantly expanded in 2 of 3 replicate wells versus the reference culture at FDR below 0.05. To be called positive, a clone also had to show significant expansion compared with every other tandem well and an odds ratio greater than 5. Cultured and uncultured naive and memory CD4+ repertoires were searched for previously identified spike- and CEF-reactive CDR3s. CDR3 homology was measured as pairwise Levenshtein distance, computed with the stringdist R package after trimming three terminal residues from each end. Not all clones reach the TCRdb copy of this immuneACCESS table, which keeps in-frame sequences only. Checked studies attribute under half of the gap to unresolved V genes and leave the rest unexplained. The D gene and trimming were derived from the DNA, and the V and J assignments and clone size from that table. The sample yields some 44,000 clones; roughly four fifths were counted once. Of the sample, under 1.5% is held by the ten largest clones.

The TCR sequence derives from an adult with COVID-19. Sample: naive CD4+ T cells from PBMCs, cultured in vitro. The sample's cell subset or site label is to be understood as: naive CD4+ T cells isolated by negative enrichment.

The bases are TGTGCAAGTCGCTTAGCGGGGGGGCCAGGGACAGCTATCTCTGGAAACACCATATATTTT. This yields the protein CASRLAGGPGTAISGNTIYF. The rearrangement joined TRBV12-2 to TRBJ1-3. TRBV12-2 is an annotated pseudogene. Inclusive of the bounding cysteine and phenylalanine, the CDR3 is 20 residues long. Left in the record is the CDR3 DNA by itself, 60 bases read in frame from the first base.